Listed below are T cell receptor beta chains from one sample, sequenced in a study of T cell responses to AZD1222 COVID-19 vaccine. TCRdb keeps only in-frame clones here, not all; method: immunoSEQ multiplex PCR. Here the sample spans some 150,000 clones, approximately 95% being singletons. Source: peripheral blood, taken on day 0 of MenACWY control vaccination. These receptors came from an adult in good health. Both conserved end residues are part of each CDR3. Fields, in order: V gene, D gene, clone size, J gene, CDR3 DNA, CDR3 protein. The D gene is left open where the match is weak. Expanded clones are given a class, and other clones once, few, many or no size at all.

v_call: TRBV29-1; d_call: NA; clone_size: NA; j_call: TRBJ2-2; cdr3_nt: TGCAGCGTGGGGTCACGCAGGGGGAACACCGGGGAGCTGTTTTTT; cdr3_aa: CSVGSRRGNTGELFF
v_call: TRBV20-1; d_call: TRBD1; clone_size: NA; j_call: TRBJ1-1; cdr3_nt: TGCAGTGCCAGGGGGGACACTGAAGCTTTCTTT; cdr3_aa: CSARGDTEAFF
v_call: TRBV12-3/TRBV12-4; d_call: NA; clone_size: NA; j_call: TRBJ1-5; cdr3_nt: TGTGCCAGCAGTTTAGGGGGTGAGGGGCCCCAGCATTTT; cdr3_aa: CASSLGGEGPQHF
v_call: TRBV11-3; d_call: TRBD2; clone_size: NA; j_call: TRBJ2-3; cdr3_nt: TGTGCCAGCAGTTCCAGCGGGGTGGCAGATACGCAGTATTTT; cdr3_aa: CASSSSGVADTQYF
v_call: TRBV21-1; d_call: NA; clone_size: few; j_call: TRBJ1-1; cdr3_nt: TGTGCCAGCAGCCGGGGCCAGCGTGAAGCTTTCTTT; cdr3_aa: CASSRGQREAFF
v_call: TRBV25-1; d_call: NA; clone_size: once; j_call: TRBJ1-6; cdr3_nt: TGTGCCAGCAGTGAACAGGGCTATTCACCCCTCCACTTT; cdr3_aa: CASSEQGYSPLHF
v_call: TRBV12-5; d_call: NA; clone_size: NA; j_call: TRBJ1-1; cdr3_nt: TGTGCTAGTGGTCCCGTGCTTGCTGAAGCTTTCTTT; cdr3_aa: CASGPVLAEAFF
v_call: TRBV6-5; d_call: TRBD1; clone_size: NA; j_call: TRBJ1-6; cdr3_nt: TGTGCCAGCACCACAGGGGGCAGTTCACCCCTCCACTTT; cdr3_aa: CASTTGGSSPLHF
v_call: TRBV19; d_call: NA; clone_size: NA; j_call: TRBJ1-1; cdr3_nt: TGTGCCAGTAGTCGGGCTGGTAGTCTGGCTTTCTTT; cdr3_aa: CASSRAGSLAFF
v_call: TRBV25-1; d_call: NA; clone_size: NA; j_call: TRBJ1-1; cdr3_nt: TGTGCCAGCAGTGCGTATTTCCTAGACAAATCTCAAGCTTTCTTT; cdr3_aa: CASSAYFLDKSQAFF
v_call: TRBV5-1; d_call: TRBD2; clone_size: NA; j_call: TRBJ2-5; cdr3_nt: TGCGCCAGCAGCTTAGCGGGGGGCCGCTATGGTACGGCCCAGTACTTC; cdr3_aa: CASSLAGGRYGTAQYF
v_call: TRBV2; d_call: NA; clone_size: NA; j_call: TRBJ1-1; cdr3_nt: TGTGCCAGCACCCTCCTGGCAGGGAACACTGAAGCTTTCTTT; cdr3_aa: CASTLLAGNTEAFF
v_call: TRBV2; d_call: NA; clone_size: NA; j_call: TRBJ1-6; cdr3_nt: TGTGCCAGCTTCAATCGGGGTTCACCCCTCCACTTT; cdr3_aa: CASFNRGSPLHF
v_call: TRBV28; d_call: NA; clone_size: once; j_call: TRBJ1-5; cdr3_nt: TGTGCCAGCAGTCCCCCTCCCGGGAGCAATCAGCCCCAGCATTTT; cdr3_aa: CASSPPPGSNQPQHF
v_call: TRBV7-9; d_call: NA; clone_size: NA; j_call: TRBJ1-6; cdr3_nt: TGTGCCAGCAGCTTAGAGGCAGGGAATTCACCCCTCCACTTT; cdr3_aa: CASSLEAGNSPLHF
v_call: TRBV7-9; d_call: TRBD2; clone_size: NA; j_call: TRBJ2-3; cdr3_nt: TGTGCCAGCAGCTGGTTAGCGGGAGGTAGAGATACGCAGTATTTT; cdr3_aa: CASSWLAGGRDTQYF
v_call: TRBV2; d_call: TRBD1; clone_size: NA; j_call: TRBJ2-3; cdr3_nt: TGTGCCAGCACTGTACAGGGGGCGGCAGATACGCAGTATTTT; cdr3_aa: CASTVQGAADTQYF
v_call: TRBV9; d_call: TRBD2; clone_size: once; j_call: TRBJ2-1; cdr3_nt: TGTGCCAGCAGCCGCCGTGGACTAGCGGGAGGGAATTCCTACAATGAGCAGTTCTTC; cdr3_aa: CASSRRGLAGGNSYNEQFF
v_call: TRBV7-2; d_call: TRBD2; clone_size: once; j_call: TRBJ2-4; cdr3_nt: TGTGCCAGCAGCCCTAGCGGGGGGGGCAGATTCGGGAACATTCAGTACTTC; cdr3_aa: CASSPSGGGRFGNIQYF
v_call: TRBV7-8; d_call: NA; clone_size: NA; j_call: TRBJ1-1; cdr3_nt: TGTGCCAGCAGCTTGTCACAGGCGCAACCTGAAGCTTTCTTT; cdr3_aa: CASSLSQAQPEAFF
v_call: TRBV2; d_call: NA; clone_size: NA; j_call: TRBJ2-7; cdr3_nt: TGTGCCAGCACTTGGGACAAGCTCTACGAGCAGTACTTC; cdr3_aa: CASTWDKLYEQYF
v_call: TRBV9; d_call: NA; clone_size: NA; j_call: TRBJ2-1; cdr3_nt: TGTGCCAGCAGCGTAGCCACCCTAGCTGTCTTGAATGAGCAGTTCTTC; cdr3_aa: CASSVATLAVLNEQFF
v_call: TRBV5-1; d_call: TRBD2; clone_size: once; j_call: TRBJ2-2; cdr3_nt: TGCGCCAGCAGCTTGGTTGCGGGGGCCGGGGAGCTGTTTTTT; cdr3_aa: CASSLVAGAGELFF
v_call: TRBV4-2; d_call: NA; clone_size: NA; j_call: TRBJ2-7; cdr3_nt: TGTGCCAGCAGCGGAGGTAACTCCTACGAGCAGTACTTC; cdr3_aa: CASSGGNSYEQYF
v_call: TRBV15; d_call: NA; clone_size: NA; j_call: TRBJ1-2; cdr3_nt: TGTGCCACCTCAGAGGGGGGGTGGGACTATGGCTACACCTTC; cdr3_aa: CATSEGGWDYGYTF
v_call: TRBV5-1; d_call: TRBD1; clone_size: NA; j_call: TRBJ1-1; cdr3_nt: TGCGCCAGCAGCTTTAAAGAACAGGGGCGGGGAGGGAACACTGAAGCTTTCTTT; cdr3_aa: CASSFKEQGRGGNTEAFF
v_call: TRBV5-6; d_call: NA; clone_size: NA; j_call: TRBJ1-4; cdr3_nt: TGTGCCAGCAGCTTAACTAATGAAAAACTGTTTTTT; cdr3_aa: CASSLTNEKLFF
v_call: TRBV6-1; d_call: NA; clone_size: NA; j_call: TRBJ1-1; cdr3_nt: TGTGCCAGCAGTGAAGTGGGGACTGTACTGGGCACTGAAGCTTTCTTT; cdr3_aa: CASSEVGTVLGTEAFF
v_call: TRBV13; d_call: TRBD1; clone_size: NA; j_call: TRBJ1-1; cdr3_nt: TGTGCCAGCAGCCCACCGGGACAGGGGGCGGACACTGAAGCTTTCTTT; cdr3_aa: CASSPPGQGADTEAFF
v_call: TRBV28; d_call: TRBD2; clone_size: NA; j_call: TRBJ2-7; cdr3_nt: TGTGCCAGCAGTTTAATTGTCGGGGAGGGTCCCAACTACGAGCAGTACTTC; cdr3_aa: CASSLIVGEGPNYEQYF
v_call: TRBV5-4; d_call: NA; clone_size: NA; j_call: TRBJ2-2; cdr3_nt: TGTGCCAGCAGCTCCGCCTCGAGACTATCGAACACCGGGGAGCTGTTTTTT; cdr3_aa: CASSSASRLSNTGELFF
v_call: TRBV5-6; d_call: TRBD2; clone_size: NA; j_call: TRBJ2-3; cdr3_nt: TGTGCCAGCAGCTTGCCCAGCGGGGGGGGATCTAGCACAGATACGCAGTATTTT; cdr3_aa: CASSLPSGGGSSTDTQYF
v_call: TRBV4-1; d_call: TRBD2; clone_size: NA; j_call: TRBJ2-4; cdr3_nt: TGCGCCAGCAGCCCCCTGGGCGGGGGAAACATTCAGTACTTC; cdr3_aa: CASSPLGGGNIQYF
v_call: TRBV9; d_call: NA; clone_size: NA; j_call: TRBJ1-5; cdr3_nt: TGTGCCAGCAGCCCCGGAGCCTCCCCCAATCAGCCCCAGCATTTT; cdr3_aa: CASSPGASPNQPQHF
v_call: TRBV5-1; d_call: NA; clone_size: NA; j_call: TRBJ1-1; cdr3_nt: TGCGCCAGCAGCCACAACAGGGCCGCCACTGAAGCTTTCTTT; cdr3_aa: CASSHNRAATEAFF
v_call: TRBV28; d_call: NA; clone_size: NA; j_call: TRBJ1-2; cdr3_nt: TGTGCCAGCAGTTTGGGAGTTAACTATGGCTACACCTTC; cdr3_aa: CASSLGVNYGYTF